This passage covers 32 T cell receptor beta chains from one sample sequenced in a study of vaccination and CD4 T cells after COVID-19. Time point in this sample: late sampling 161 to 241 days after vaccination in a few convalescent patients. Noted treatment: 10-day PBMC culture with coronavirus spike peptide pools or control peptides (ViraFEST assay). No antigens are known for them. Oncomine TCR Beta short-read sequencing was applied to DNA from cultured CD4+ T cells. TCRdb reanalysed the PCR reads using MiXCR and keeps one entry per CDR3 protein. The top ten hold over 10% of the sample, which has tens of thousands of distinct CDR3 sequences, about 33% seen once. The specimen was CD4+ T cells from blood, cultured in vitro, collected about 7 months after SARS-CoV-2 vaccination. The receptors were gathered from a human donor who had recovered from COVID-19.

By its share, this clonotype is medium-sized. The chain recombines TRBV6-1 with TRBJ1-2, with 7 bases matching TRBD1. CDR3 length equals 13 residues. V gave up 6 bases and J gave up 8 bases; unmatched junction bases: 9. Germline V gene data show CDR1 as MNHNS and CDR2 as SASEGT. CDR3 in amino acids: CASSEQGTRGYTF. The CDR3 DNA reads TGTGCCAGCAGCGAACAGGGGACAAGGGGCTACACCTTC.

This clonotype was counted between two and nine times. The chain links TRBV2 to TRBJ2-5; 7 bases fit TRBD2. This CDR3 spans 15 amino acids. With 4 bases clipped from V and 5 bases from J, the junction kept 10 bases outside the gene matches. The germline V gene encodes CDR1 SNHLY and CDR2 FYNNEI. CDR3 in DNA: TGTGCCAGCAGTGCACCAACCGGGACTATCGAGACCCAGTACTTC. Amino acids: CASSAPTGTIETQYF. The variable domain in full, completed from reference TRBV2 and TRBJ2-5, reads EPEVTQTPSHQVTQMGQEVILRCVPISNHLYFYWYRQILGQKVEFLVSFYNNEISEKSEIFDDQFSVERPDGSNFTLKIRSTKLEDSAMYFCASSAPTGTIETQYFGPGTRLLVL.

The rearrangement links TRBV14 to TRBJ1-2; D ambiguous. This CDR3 is built from 13 residues. Trimming left V 1 base short and J 7 bases short, with 10 bases between. CDR1 and CDR2 from the germline V gene are SGHDN and FVKESK. The CDR3 bases are TGTGCCAGCAGCCAAGGGAACGGGTTTGGCTACACCTTC. Its protein product is CASSQGNGFGYTF.

The CDR3 loop is CASSRNSGHIGYTF. CDR3 nucleotide sequence: TGTGCCAGCAGTCGTAATTCCGGACACATCGGCTACACCTTC. The rearrangement links TRBV12-3 or TRBV12-4 to TRBJ1-2; the D gene is possibly TRBD1 (5 bases). The CDR3 has 14 residues. The ends were cut back, 5 bases at V and 8 bases at J, with 18 bases in the middle.

The chain couples TRBV27 to TRBJ2-3, with D perhaps given as TRBD1 or TRBD2 (5 bases each). This CDR3 has 17 amino acids. CDR1 is MNHEY, CDR2 SMNVEV, per germline (reference sequence). The V and J ends lost 2 bases and 4 bases respectively, with 19 bases between them. CDR3 residues: CASSLIDGGDGPDTQYF. CDR3 in DNA: TGTGCCAGCAGTTTAATCGATGGGGGAGACGGCCCAGATACGCAGTATTTT.

In this sample, this clonotype turned up a few times. The J gene is TRBJ2-3, the V gene TRBV6-5, with D possibly matching TRBD2 (5 bases). The CDR3 contains 12 residues. The V end lost 4 bases, the J end lost 3 bases, and 5 bases lay between the germline ends. Germline CDR1 is MNHEY and CDR2 is SVGAGI. The CDR3 sequence is CASSSGTDTQYF. In DNA form, the CDR3 reads TGTGCCAGCAGTTCGGGGACAGATACGCAGTATTTT.

The chain couples TRBV7-6 to TRBJ1-4; D possibly corresponds to TRBD1 (6 bases). V was clipped by 5 bases and J by 10 bases, with 23 bases between them. The germline V gene encodes CDR1 SGHVS and CDR2 FNYEAQ. The CDR3 is 16 amino acids. The CDR3 DNA sequence: TGTGCCAGCAGCCCCCGCCTGGGAAAGGAAGGGGGAAAACTGTTTTTT. Translating it yields CASSPRLGKEGGKLFF.

The rearrangement uses TRBV20-1 and TRBJ1-2, with 7 bases lining up with TRBD1. The CDR3 sequence is 13 residues long. Trimming took 5 bases from V and 2 from J; bases not matched to a gene: 5. From germline, CDR1 is DFQATT and CDR2 SNEGSKA (reference sequence). CDR3 residues: CSAWDSQNYGYTF. CDR3 nucleotides: TGCAGTGCTTGGGACAGTCAAAACTATGGCTACACCTTC.

This chain uses TRBV7-3 with TRBJ2-3; D is unresolved. This CDR3 has 12 residues. Germline V gives CDR1 SGHTA, CDR2 FQGTGA. Trimming left V 3 bases short and J 6 bases short, with 7 bases between. CDR3 nucleotide sequence: TGTGCCAGCAGCTTCACATCGGATACGCAGTATTTT. It yields the protein CASSFTSDTQYF.

The V and J genes are TRBV6-5 and TRBJ1-2, with D uncertain. With 4 bases removed from V and 7 bases from J, the gap between germline ends came to 10 bases. Germline V lookup: CDR1 MNHEY, CDR2 SVGAGI. There are 12 residues in the CDR3. The CDR3 sequence: CASSSISGGYTF. The CDR3 nucleotides read TGTGCCAGCAGTTCGATCTCGGGTGGCTACACCTTC.

This rearrangement joins TRBV20-1 to TRBJ2-2; TRBD2 matches at 12 bases. The CDR3 has 19 residues. V shed 1 base, J shed 6 bases, and the junction held 15 bases outside the gene matches. Germline assignment: CDR1 DFQATT and CDR2 SNEGSKA (reference sequence). The chain's CDR3 is CSARVRRTSGMRRAGELFF. The DNA of the CDR3 is TGCAGTGCTAGAGTGCGGCGGACTAGCGGGATGAGGAGGGCCGGGGAGCTGTTTTTT.

In its sample, this clonotype is medium-sized. V gene TRBV28 combines with J gene TRBJ2-7; D not certain. The CDR3 has 12 amino acids. Per germline, CDR1 MDHEN and CDR2 SYDVKM. V lost 3 bases and J 5 bases, leaving 8 bases between the germline ends. As DNA, the CDR3 is TGTGCCAGCAGTTTCCATTCTAACGAGCAGTACTTC. It codes for CASSFHSNEQYF.

This clonotype was seen only a few times. The rearrangement uses TRBV7-2 and TRBJ2-1, with D possibly matching TRBD1 (5 bases). Between the trimmed V and J ends, which lost 5 bases and 0 bases, there was a span of 11 bases. Germline V CDR1 and CDR2: SGHTA, FQGNSA. The CDR3 covers 15 residues. As DNA, the CDR3 is TGTGCCAGCAGCACAGACAGAAGCTCCTACAATGAGCAGTTCTTC. It encodes CASSTDRSSYNEQFF.

CDR3 loop: CASSHPGLAGEYQQFF. The CDR3 DNA reads TGTGCCAGCTCACACCCGGGACTAGCGGGAGAATATCAGCAGTTCTTC. The J gene is TRBJ2-1, the V gene TRBV18, with 14 bases matching TRBD2. Germline assignment: CDR1 KGHSH and CDR2 LQKENI. V gave up 4 bases and J gave up 11 bases; unmatched junction bases: 10. This CDR3 has 16 residues.

This chain's CDR3 is CASSLASGDRGDNEQFF. The CDR3 coding sequence is TGTGCCAGCAGCTTAGCTTCGGGAGACAGGGGGGATAATGAGCAGTTCTTC. The chain has TRBV7-9 and TRBJ2-1; 9 bases map to TRBD1. Germline values: CDR1 SEHNR, CDR2 FQNEAQ (reference sequence). This CDR3 is built from 17 residues. V lost 0 bases, J lost 7 bases, and 10 bases stayed unmatched.

In its sample, this clonotype is medium-sized (0.01 to 0.1%). This rearrangement joins TRBV6-1 to TRBJ1-6, with D unclear. Per the germline V gene, CDR1 is MNHNS and CDR2 is SASEGT. This CDR3 comprises 15 residues. V gave up 5 bases and J gave up 5 bases, with 13 bases separating them. CDR3 loop: CASSLVGSDNSPLHF. In nucleotides, the CDR3 is TGTGCCAGCAGTCTAGTGGGGAGTGATAATTCACCCCTCCACTTT.

V gene TRBV10-3 combines with J gene TRBJ1-2; the D is unclear. The ends were cut back, 4 bases at V and 2 bases at J, with 8 bases in the middle. CDR3 size: 13 residues. Germline lookup yields CDR1 ENHRY and CDR2 SYGVKD. This CDR3 reads CAISGQVNYGYTF. The CDR3 region has the DNA TGTGCCATCAGTGGGCAGGTCAACTATGGCTACACCTTC.

This clonotype occurred a few times. The rearrangement uses TRBV7-8 and TRBJ2-6; no definite D call. V gave up 1 base and J gave up 4 bases, with 5 bases separating them. Looked up from germline, CDR1 is SGHVS and CDR2 is FQNEAQ. This CDR3 region has 14 residues. CDR3 sequence: CASSLVPGANVLTF. The CDR3 DNA reads TGTGCCAGCAGCTTAGTTCCCGGGGCCAACGTCCTGACTTTC.

This rearrangement joins TRBV4-3 to TRBJ1-6, with 7 bases aligning to TRBD1. The V and J ends lost 4 bases and 7 bases, in that order; junction bases with no gene match: 10. The germline V gene has CDR1 LGHNA and CDR2 YSLEER. The CDR3 runs to 16 residues. The CDR3 reads CASSLDRLVANSPLHF. Here the CDR3 DNA reads TGCGCCAGCAGCCTGGACAGGCTTGTTGCAAATTCACCCCTCCACTTT.

The V call is TRBV6-1, the J call TRBJ2-7; maybe TRBD2 (7 bases). V was clipped by 6 bases and J by 3 bases, with 15 bases between them. Looked up from germline, CDR1 is MNHNS and CDR2 is SASEGT. This CDR3 region has 14 residues. CDR3 in DNA: TGTGCCAGCAGAATCCGGGGGGCTCACTACGAGCAGTACTTC. It codes for CASRIRGAHYEQYF.

This clonotype was detected a few times. The chain joins TRBV20-1 to TRBJ2-3; TRBD1 might be the D (5 bases). CDR1 DFQATT and CDR2 SNEGSKA come from the germline V gene (reference sequence). V was clipped by 1 base and J by 4 bases, with 12 bases between them. This CDR3 spans 14 amino acids. CDR3 sequence: CSARAGNPADTQYF. The CDR3 DNA reads as TGCAGTGCTAGAGCAGGGAATCCAGCAGATACGCAGTATTTT.

The V and J genes are TRBV7-2 and TRBJ1-6; tentative D call: TRBD1 (5 bases). The CDR3 loop spans 15 amino acids. Germline CDR1 is SGHTA and CDR2 is FQGNSA. Trimming took off 2 bases at V and 5 bases at J, with 10 bases between the two ends. CDR3 coding DNA: TGTGCCAGCAGCTTATTGGGAGGGGATAATTCACCCCTCCACTTT. Translating gives CASSLLGGDNSPLHF.

The V gene is TRBV28, the J gene TRBJ2-3; 9 bases line up with TRBD2. Germline lookup yields CDR1 MDHEN and CDR2 SYDVKM. J lost 0 bases, V lost 5 bases, and 24 bases had no gene match. There are 22 residues in the CDR3. The CDR3 loop reads CASSPLRGKREAPLVSTDTQYF. In DNA form, the CDR3 reads TGTGCCAGCAGTCCACTCCGGGGGAAGCGGGAGGCTCCGCTCGTGAGCACAGATACGCAGTATTTT.

This clonotype is labeled as medium-sized. This rearrangement joins TRBV7-2 to TRBJ1-6; D is unresolved. Germline V gives CDR1 SGHTA, CDR2 FQGNSA. V was shortened by 5 bases and J by 9 bases, with 11 bases between the two germline ends. This CDR3 spans 13 amino acids. The CDR3 DNA sequence: TGTGCCAGCAGCAAGGAGAATGGTTCACCCCTCCACTTT. Protein sequence: CASSKENGSPLHF.

The chain joins TRBV18 to TRBJ2-7; 9 positions match TRBD1. The J segment lost 0 bases and the V segment lost 3 bases, leaving 6 bases of the junction unmatched. Per the germline V gene, CDR1 is KGHSH and CDR2 is LQKENI. The CDR3 is 16 residues long. CDR3 sequence: CASSPGTGMSSYEQYF. The CDR3 coding sequence is TGTGCCAGCTCACCCGGGACAGGGATGAGCTCCTACGAGCAGTACTTC.

The chain's CDR3 is CASSSTSGTGETQYF. DNA for the CDR3: TGTGCCAGCAGCTCTACTTCCGGGACAGGGGAGACCCAGTACTTC. The chain is built from TRBV7-9 and TRBJ2-5, with 9 bases matching TRBD1. After removal of 4 bases from V and 5 bases from J, the junction contained 8 bases not matched to a gene. Germline V gene lookup returns CDR1 SEHNR and CDR2 FQNEAQ (reference sequence). This CDR3 is 15 amino acids long.

This chain uses TRBV27 with TRBJ2-3; TRBD2 aligns across 13 bases. Germline V gene lookup returns CDR1 MNHEY and CDR2 SMNVEV (reference sequence). This CDR3 region has 22 residues. The V and J ends lost 4 bases and 2 bases, in that order; junction bases with no gene match: 21. The CDR3 loop reads CASSWGPRLAGGWSRFTDTQYF. DNA for the CDR3: TGTGCCAGCAGTTGGGGGCCCCGACTAGCGGGGGGATGGAGTAGGTTCACAGATACGCAGTATTTT.

By proportion, this clonotype is medium-sized. The chain employs TRBV15 and TRBJ1-6; D call uncertain. CDR3 length: 16 amino acids. The germline V gene encodes CDR1 LNHNV and CDR2 YYDKDF (reference sequence). Trimming removed 0 bases from V and 9 bases from J, with 15 bases in between. CDR3 residues: CATSRDRTIGSSPLHF. CDR3 DNA sequence: TGTGCCACCAGCAGAGATAGAACCATCGGTAGTTCACCCCTCCACTTT. The full variable domain, rest sourced from reference TRBV15 and TRBJ1-6, is DAMVIQNPRYQVTQFGKPVTLSCSQTLNHNVMYWYQQKSSQAPKLLFHYYDKDFNNEADTPDNFQSRRPNTSFCFLDIRSPGLGDTAMYLCATSRDRTIGSSPLHFGNGTRLTVT.

This clonotype was counted between two and nine times. CDR3 sequence reads: CASSTWDQETQYF. The DNA for the CDR3 is TGTGCCAGCAGCACCTGGGACCAAGAGACCCAGTACTTC. This rearrangement joins TRBV7-2 to TRBJ2-5; no clear D. The CDR3 covers 13 residues. Germline CDR1 reads SGHTA; CDR2 reads FQGNSA. Trimming shortened V by 5 bases and J by 0 bases, and 7 bases separated the two germline ends. The whole variable domain, remainder taken from reference TRBV7-2 and TRBJ2-5, is GAGVSQSPSNKVTEKGKDVELRCDPISGHTALYWYRQSLGQGLEFLIYFQGNSAPDKSGLPSDRFSAERTGGSVSTLTIQRTQQEDSAVYLCASSTWDQETQYFGPGTRLLVL.

J is TRBJ2-5 and V is TRBV5-1; TRBD2 matches 10 bases. The V segment lost 1 base and the J segment 5 bases; nucleotides outside the gene matches: 8. This CDR3 is built from 16 residues. Germline-derived CDR1 and CDR2 are SGHRS and YFSETQ. The CDR3 protein is CASSLSPSGSGETQYF. As DNA, the CDR3 is TGCGCCAGCAGCTTGTCCCCTAGCGGGAGTGGGGAGACCCAGTACTTC.

The chain links TRBV30 to TRBJ1-5; D gene uncertain. Per the germline V gene, CDR1 is GTSNPN and CDR2 is SVGIG (reference sequence). The CDR3 runs to 13 residues. Trimming took off 2 bases at V and 5 bases at J, with 10 bases between the two ends. The CDR3 region has the DNA TGTGCCTGGAGTACCTACACGTATCAGCCCCAGCATTTT. Residues: CAWSTYTYQPQHF.

This clonotype has only one observation. The V call is TRBV20-1, the J call TRBJ2-2; 9 nucleotides match TRBD2. Per the germline V gene, CDR1 is DFQATT and CDR2 is SNEGSKA (reference sequence). The V gene end was trimmed by 0 bases and the J gene end by 4 bases; junction bases not matched to a gene: 6. The CDR3 is 16 residues long. The CDR3 is CSARDRLAGFTGELFF. CDR3 DNA sequence: TGCAGTGCTAGAGATCGGCTAGCGGGGTTCACCGGGGAGCTGTTTTTT.